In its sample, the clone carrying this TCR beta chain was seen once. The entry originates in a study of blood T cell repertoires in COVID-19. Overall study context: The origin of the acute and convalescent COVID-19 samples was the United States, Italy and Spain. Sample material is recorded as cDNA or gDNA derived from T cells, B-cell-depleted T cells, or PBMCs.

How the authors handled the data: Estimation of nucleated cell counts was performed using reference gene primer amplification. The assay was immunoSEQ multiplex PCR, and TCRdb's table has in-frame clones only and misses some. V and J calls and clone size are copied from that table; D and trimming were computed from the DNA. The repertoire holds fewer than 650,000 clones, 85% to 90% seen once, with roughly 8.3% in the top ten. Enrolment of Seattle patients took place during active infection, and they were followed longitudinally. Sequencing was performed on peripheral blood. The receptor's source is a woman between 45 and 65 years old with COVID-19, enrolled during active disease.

The CDR3 here is CASMWDTNYGYTF. The DNA for the CDR3 is TGTGCCAGCATGTGGGACACCAACTATGGCTACACCTTC. The V and J genes are TRBV6-6 and TRBJ1-2, with a tentative D call TRBD1 (6 bases). V lost 7 bases, J lost 2 bases, and 11 bases lay in between. Germline CDR1 MNHNY, CDR2 SVGAGI (reference sequence). The CDR3 spans 13 residues.